These 20 T cell receptor beta chains share one sample of origin, sequenced in a study of human T cells and chemical hapten exposure. TCRdb passed the RACE reads through MiXCR, listing each CDR3 protein once. The data contain about 80,000 distinct CDR3 sequences, less than 15% of them singletons. Time point in this sample: pre-sensitization, week 0. Treatment meaning: therapeutic diphenylcyclopropenone sensitization with weekly scalp DPC. The material was whole blood, obtained in connection with sensitization to the hapten diphenylcyclopropenone (DPC). The receptors shown here come from a woman between 45 and 60 years old with alopecia areata. Some clones in this sample may be carry-over from other donors' samples.

This clonotype has a count of ten or more. V gene TRBV28 combines with J gene TRBJ1-6; D unclear. Trimming removed 5 bases from V and 4 bases from J, with 6 bases in between. The V gene's germline CDR1 is MDHEN and CDR2 SYDVKM. The length of the CDR3 is 13 residues. The CDR3 reads CASSPRYNSPLHF. In DNA, the CDR3 is TGTGCCAGCAGTCCAAGATATAATTCACCCCTCCACTTT.

In its sample, this clonotype was seen a few times. V and J are TRBV20-1 and TRBJ1-3, with TRBD1 matching 9 bases. CDR1 and CDR2 (germline): DFQATT, SNEGSKA (reference sequence). J lost 0 bases, V lost 3 bases, and 9 bases had no gene match. CDR3 length: 17 residues. The CDR3 DNA sequence: TGCAGTGCTAGGTCTGGGACAGGGTTTAGCTCTGGAAACACCATATATTTT. Translating it yields CSARSGTGFSSGNTIYF.

This rearrangement joins TRBV6-5 to TRBJ1-2; D perhaps matches TRBD1 (6 bases). Germline CDR1 reads MNHEY; CDR2 reads SVGAGI. This CDR3 region has 12 residues. Trimming left V 6 bases short and J 4 bases short, with 9 bases between. The chain's CDR3 is CASRGDTYGYTF. The CDR3 region has the DNA TGTGCCAGCAGAGGGGACACCTATGGCTACACCTTC.

This clonotype was observed many times. This chain uses TRBV6-6 with TRBJ1-1; tentatively, D is TRBD1 (5 bases). Germline V gives CDR1 MNHNY, CDR2 SVGAGI (reference sequence). This CDR3 contains 13 residues. Trimming left V 5 bases short and J 5 bases short, with 12 bases between. CDR3 residues: CASSHRDGTEAFF. Here the CDR3 DNA reads TGTGCCAGCAGTCACCGGGACGGGACTGAAGCTTTCTTT.

This clonotype was recorded many times. The chain is built from TRBV29-1 and TRBJ2-2; D is unresolved. The CDR3 runs to 15 residues. V shed 4 bases and J shed 1 base, with 13 bases lying between them. The V gene's germline CDR1 is SQVTM and CDR2 ANQGSEA. CDR3 bases: TGCAGCGTTGTGTTGGGCCCGCAGAACACCGGGGAGCTGTTTTTT. Amino acids: CSVVLGPQNTGELFF.

The chain combines TRBV9 with TRBJ1-6, with 7 nucleotides matching TRBD1. This CDR3 has 14 amino acids. Germline lookup yields CDR1 SGDLS and CDR2 YYNGEE. Trimming cost V 4 bases and J 10 bases; bases outside gene matches: 8. The CDR3 DNA sequence: TGTGCCAGCAGCAAACGACAGGGTCTGTCACCCCTCCACTTT. This codes for CASSKRQGLSPLHF. The variable domain in full, completed from reference TRBV9 and TRBJ1-6, reads DSGVTQTPKHLITATGQRVTLRCSPRSGDLSVYWYQQSLDQGLQFLIQYYNGEERAKGNILERFSAQQFPDLHSELNLSSLELGDSALYFCASSKRQGLSPLHFGNGTRLTVT.

The chain links TRBV7-2 to TRBJ1-4; D unresolved. The ends were cut back, 5 bases at V and 0 bases at J, with 7 bases in the middle. Per the germline V gene, CDR1 is SGHTA and CDR2 is FQGNSA. The length of the CDR3 is 14 residues. Here the CDR3 DNA reads TGTGCCAGCAGCATCAGGACAACTAATGAAAAACTGTTTTTT. Translated, it gives CASSIRTTNEKLFF.

This clonotype was observed at least ten times. The V gene is TRBV20-1, the J gene TRBJ2-7, with 7 nucleotides matching TRBD2. The V gene end was trimmed by 1 base and the J gene end by 7 bases; junction bases not matched to a gene: 4. The CDR3 length is 12 residues. Germline CDR1 DFQATT, CDR2 SNEGSKA (reference sequence). The CDR3 reads CSARGLAVEQYF. The CDR3 nucleotides read TGCAGTGCTAGAGGGCTAGCGGTAGAGCAGTACTTC.

This clonotype was counted only a few times. CDR3 amino acids: CASSWKARGEEQYF. In nucleotides, the CDR3 is TGCGCCAGCAGCTGGAAGGCCAGGGGGGAAGAGCAGTACTTC. The rearrangement joins TRBV5-1 to TRBJ2-7; tentative D call: TRBD1 (7 bases). The CDR3 loop spans 14 amino acids. The V end was cut by 3 bases, the J end by 7 bases, with 17 bases between. Germline loops: CDR1 SGHRS, CDR2 YFSETQ.

J is TRBJ2-7 and V is TRBV2; D is unresolved. V lost 7 bases, J lost 3 bases, and 16 bases lay in between. CDR3 length: 14 residues. Germline V CDR1 and CDR2: SNHLY, FYNNEI. The CDR3 DNA sequence: TGTGCCAGCACCCCGGGCCGGCCTTACTACGAGCAGTACTTC. Residues: CASTPGRPYYEQYF.

This clonotype was counted only a few times. The V call is TRBV11-3, the J call TRBJ2-2; the match to TRBD1 covers 8 bases. V shed 1 base, J shed 6 bases, and the junction held 7 bases outside the gene matches. Germline V CDR1 and CDR2: SGHNT, YENEEA. The CDR3 has 16 residues. The CDR3 region is CASSLGRTGSSGELFF. The CDR3, as DNA: TGTGCCAGCAGCTTAGGCCGGACAGGGAGTTCCGGGGAGCTGTTTTTT.

This clonotype occurred a few times. The V call is TRBV28, the J call TRBJ2-3; D may be TRBD1 (6 bases). From germline, CDR1 is MDHEN and CDR2 SYDVKM. Trimming cost V 3 bases and J 4 bases, with 14 bases left between them. This CDR3 is built from 15 residues. CDR3 nucleotide sequence: TGTGCCAGCAGTTTTGTGGGGGCTGCTGCAGATACGCAGTATTTT. Protein: CASSFVGAAADTQYF.

This clonotype was seen more than once but under ten times. V is TRBV3-1 and J is TRBJ1-2, with 9 bases matching TRBD1. CDR3 length equals 14 residues. With 6 bases clipped from V and 6 bases from J, the junction kept 8 bases outside the gene matches. The germline gives CDR1 LGHDT, CDR2 YNNKEL (reference sequence). The CDR3 loop reads CASRQTGGANGYTF. In DNA, the CDR3 is TGTGCCAGCAGGCAAACAGGGGGCGCCAATGGCTACACCTTC.

The chain links TRBV7-9 to TRBJ2-5, with 8 bases lining up with TRBD1. Per the germline V gene, CDR1 is SEHNR and CDR2 is FQNEAQ (reference sequence). V lost 4 bases to trimming and J lost 5 bases; unmatched junction nucleotides: 6. The CDR3 consists of 14 residues. Here the CDR3 reads CASSSQGAWETQYF. In nucleotides, the CDR3 is TGTGCCAGCAGCTCCCAGGGGGCTTGGGAGACCCAGTACTTC.

This clonotype was counted many times. V gene TRBV10-3 combines with J gene TRBJ2-3; perhaps TRBD1 as D (6 bases). There are 16 residues in the CDR3. Per the germline V gene, CDR1 is ENHRY and CDR2 is SYGVKD. V lost 4 bases, J lost 0 bases, and 14 bases lay in between. The DNA of the CDR3 is TGTGCCATCAGTGGGGCAGGGGCTACTAGCACAGATACGCAGTATTTT. Its translation: CAISGAGATSTDTQYF.

The chain is built from TRBV29-1 and TRBJ1-3; D ambiguous. This CDR3 is built from 11 residues. Trimming stripped 6 bases from V and 3 bases from J, with 6 bases between. Germline V gene lookup returns CDR1 SQVTM and CDR2 ANQGSEA. Here the CDR3 reads CSVASGNTIYF. CDR3 in DNA: TGCAGCGTCGCTAGTGGAAACACCATATATTTT.

In this sample, this clonotype turned up many times. The DNA of the CDR3 is TGTGCCAGCAGCTTAGATCGGGGCACAACTAATGAAAAACTGTTTTTT. Its protein is CASSLDRGTTNEKLFF. The rearrangement links TRBV7-9 to TRBJ1-4, with a tentative D call TRBD1 (5 bases). Per the germline V gene, CDR1 is SEHNR and CDR2 is FQNEAQ (reference sequence). This CDR3 region has 16 residues. V lost 1 base, J lost 0 bases, and 9 bases lay in between.

A few counts support this clonotype. CDR3 DNA: TGTGCTAGTGGTTTCGACAGGGGGCTAAACGATGGCTACACCTTC. Residues: CASGFDRGLNDGYTF. V gene TRBV12-5 combines with J gene TRBJ1-2, with 10 bases matching TRBD1. This CDR3 is built from 15 residues. After removal of 3 bases from V and 6 bases from J, the junction contained 7 bases not matched to a gene. CDR1 is LGHNT and CDR2 is FRNRAP in the germline V gene.

This clonotype was detected a few times. The chain links TRBV10-1 to TRBJ1-3, with D possibly TRBD1 on 6 matching bases. The germline V and J ends were trimmed by 7 bases and 0 bases, with 16 bases remaining between them. Germline V lookup: CDR1 WNHNN, CDR2 SYGVQD (reference sequence). This CDR3 spans 16 amino acids. The CDR3 is CASKKEHRDSGNTIYF. The CDR3 DNA reads as TGCGCCAGCAAAAAAGAACACAGGGACTCTGGAAACACCATATATTTT.

Only a few counts were recorded for this clonotype. V gene TRBV5-1 combines with J gene TRBJ2-5, with TRBD1 matching 7 bases. Germline loops: CDR1 SGHRS, CDR2 YFSETQ. The CDR3 runs to 14 residues. Unmatched junction bases numbered 4, after V lost 3 bases and J lost 2 bases. The CDR3 here is CASSWDSTQETQYF. The CDR3 bases are TGCGCCAGCAGCTGGGACAGTACGCAAGAGACCCAGTACTTC. The entire variable domain, with the rest obtained from reference TRBV5-1 and TRBJ2-5, is as follows: KAGVTQTPRYLIKTRGQQVTLSCSPISGHRSVSWYQQTPGQGLQFLFEYFSETQRNKGNFPGRFSGRQFSNSRSEMNVSTLELGDSALYLCASSWDSTQETQYFGPGTRLLVL.